This entry lists 30 T cell receptor beta chains sequenced from one sample in a study of blood T cells in healthy people across ages. The second PCR ran roughly 7 to 11 cycles with a sample-barcoded 5' primer and J-beta primers. TCRdb called the 5' RACE reads again in MiXCR, with one record for every CDR3 protein. Of 1,500,000 or so distinct CDR3 sequences in the sample, 55% to 75% were seen once. Sequencing input: blood. These receptors all stem from a man between 18 and 29 years old in good health.

The chain uses TRBV7-9 and TRBJ2-5; D is unresolved. The assigned J gene may be wrong: the sequence end matches TRBJ2-7 better. This CDR3 comprises 15 residues. Germline V lookup: CDR1 SEHNR, CDR2 FQNEAQ (reference sequence). The CDR3 loop reads CASSPPRTPAYEQYF. The CDR3 bases are TGTGCCAGCAGCCCCCCCCGGACGCCCGCCTACGAGCAGTACTTC.

This sequence joins TRBV4-2 and TRBJ2-7, with 7 bases that match TRBD2. The DNA end is a closer match to TRBJ2-4, so the J assignment may be wrong. The CDR3 has 15 residues. CDR1 LGHNA and CDR2 YNFKEQ come from the germline V gene. The CDR3: CASSPITERGHIQYF. The CDR3 DNA reads TGTGCCAGCAGCCCCATAACAGAGCGGGGACACATTCAGTACTTC.

This chain connects TRBV4-1 to TRBJ1-1, with a tentative D call TRBD1 (5 bases). V lost 4 bases and J 6 bases, leaving 21 bases between the germline ends. This CDR3 comprises 16 residues. CDR1 is MGHRA and CDR2 is YSYEKL in the germline V gene. The CDR3 bases are TGCGCCAGCAGCCGAGGCAGGGCCCAGGGACGCGCTGAAGCTTTCTTT. This translates into CASSRGRAQGRAEAFF.

Only a few counts were recorded for this clonotype. The chain uses TRBV4-2 and TRBJ2-4; D possibly corresponds to TRBD1 (6 bases). Germline CDR1 reads LGHNA; CDR2 reads YNFKEQ. The CDR3 length is 14 residues. V shed 1 base and J shed 6 bases, with 10 bases lying between them. Here the CDR3 DNA reads TGTGCCAGCAGCCAAGGTGGCAGGGGAAACATTCAGTACTTC. Translating gives CASSQGGRGNIQYF.

The chain uses TRBV27 and TRBJ2-5, with 9 positions matching TRBD2. The end of the DNA aligns better with TRBJ2-7, so the J call may be wrong. The CDR3 spans 13 residues. Germline V gives CDR1 MNHEY, CDR2 SMNVEV (reference sequence). As DNA, the CDR3 is TGTGCCAGCAGGCTTAGCGGGAGCTCCGAGCAGTACTTC. Its protein is CASRLSGSSEQYF.

V and J are TRBV10-3 and TRBJ2-2; 9 positions agree with TRBD2. Germline trimming cut 3 bases from V and 5 bases from J; bases unmatched to any gene: 4. The CDR3 has 15 amino acids. CDR1 ENHRY and CDR2 SYGVKD come from the germline V gene. This CDR3 reads CAISDGSGRTGELFF. CDR3 bases: TGTGCCATCAGTGACGGAAGCGGGAGGACCGGGGAGCTGTTTTTT.

The chain links TRBV6-2 or TRBV6-3 to TRBJ1-6; 10 positions agree with TRBD1. V dropped 5 bases and J dropped 8; count of bases not matched to a gene: 3. The CDR3 covers 14 residues. Germline assignment: CDR1 MNHEY and CDR2 SVGEGT. CDR3 residues: CASSGTGAYSPLHF. The CDR3 DNA reads as TGTGCCAGCAGTGGGACAGGGGCTTATTCACCCCTCCACTTT.

In its sample, this clonotype was seen a few times. J is TRBJ2-4 and V is TRBV6-5, with D possibly being TRBD1 (5 bases). Near its end, the DNA agrees better with TRBJ2-7, so the J call may be wrong. Germline lookup yields CDR1 MNHEY and CDR2 SVGAGI. The CDR3 is 14 residues long. The CDR3 sequence: CASSYPAGSGEQYF. The CDR3 DNA is TGTGCCAGCAGTTACCCTGCAGGGTCGGGCGAGCAGTACTTC.

The chain joins TRBV12-3 or TRBV12-4 to TRBJ2-1, with TRBD2 matching 10 bases. This CDR3 region has 15 residues. V shed 2 bases, J shed 8 bases, and the junction held 6 bases outside the gene matches. The CDR3 protein is CASSLLASGGYEQFF. DNA of the CDR3: TGTGCCAGCAGTTTACTGGCTAGCGGGGGTTATGAGCAGTTCTTC.

The V and J genes are TRBV5-1 and TRBJ1-1; no firm D call. The length of the CDR3 is 14 residues. Germline CDR1 and CDR2: SGHRS and YFSETQ. The germline V and J ends were trimmed by 6 bases and 0 bases, with 12 bases remaining between them. CDR3 sequence reads: CASKPGAMNTEAFF. The DNA of the CDR3 is TGCGCCAGCAAGCCCGGCGCCATGAACACTGAAGCTTTCTTT.

This clonotype was seen a few times. One junction end disagrees with the germline gene, perhaps due to a read error. The CDR3 DNA reads TGTGCCAGCAGTCCGGGGGCGGGGAGCTCCTACAATGAGCAGTTCTTC. This sequence encodes CASSPGAGSSYNEQFF. The chain couples TRBV10-3 to TRBJ2-1, with D perhaps being TRBD1 or TRBD2 (6 bases each). CDR1 is ENHRY, CDR2 SYGVKD, per germline. CDR3 length equals 16 residues.

The CDR3 sequence is CASSQLSTGGNYGYTF. CDR3 DNA sequence: TGCGCCAGCAGCCAACTCTCGACAGGTGGTAACTATGGCTACACCTTC. The chain uses TRBV4-1 and TRBJ1-2; the D gene is possibly TRBD1 (6 bases). CDR3 size: 16 residues. V was clipped by 2 bases and J by 1 base, with 14 bases between them. Looked up from germline, CDR1 is MGHRA and CDR2 is YSYEKL.

The CDR3 loop reads CASRLTGEAFF. The DNA for the CDR3 is TGTGCCAGCAGACTGACAGGTGAAGCTTTCTTT. J is TRBJ1-1 and V is TRBV12-3 or TRBV12-4; possible D gene TRBD1, 6 bases. CDR3 length: 11 residues. Trimming pared 6 bases from V and 7 bases from J, leaving 9 bases between.

Here the CDR3 reads CASSDNLAGTDTQYF. As DNA, the CDR3 is TGTGCCAGCAGTGATAACCTAGCGGGCACAGATACGCAGTATTTT. This sequence joins TRBV2 and TRBJ2-3; 7 bases align to TRBD2. CDR1 and CDR2 (germline): SNHLY, FYNNEI. The CDR3 totals 15 residues. J lost 1 base, V lost 3 bases, and 4 bases had no gene match.

Turning to this clonotype: A junction end diverges from the germline sequence, so it may reflect a read error. This sequence joins TRBV27 and TRBJ1-4; D is uncertain. CDR3 length: 17 residues. Germline CDR1 reads MNHEY; CDR2 reads SMNVEV (reference sequence). The CDR3 DNA is TGTACCAGCAGTTTATCGTTCGGAGCAGTGGCCAACGAAAAACTGTTTTTT. Encoded protein: CTSSLSFGAVANEKLFF.

The CDR3 region is CASSLAGEAFF. The CDR3 nucleotides read TGTGCCAGCAGCTTAGCCGGCGAAGCTTTCTTT. This chain connects TRBV7-9 to TRBJ1-1; unclear D gene. Trimming stripped 0 bases from V and 8 bases from J, with 4 bases between. The CDR3 contains 11 residues. Germline assignment: CDR1 SEHNR and CDR2 FQNEAQ (reference sequence).

The chain combines TRBV4-1 with TRBJ2-7, with TRBD2 matching over 12 bases. The length of the CDR3 is 16 residues. Per the germline V gene, CDR1 is MGHRA and CDR2 is YSYEKL. The junction had 5 bases not matched to a gene; V was cut back by 3 bases and J by 2 bases. CDR3 sequence (DNA): TGCGCCAGCAGCCATATAGCTAGCGGGAGGGCCTACGAGCAGTACTTC. Translating it yields CASSHIASGRAYEQYF.

This chain joins TRBV28 and TRBJ2-7; 7 nucleotides align to TRBD1. Germline CDR1 and CDR2: MDHEN and SYDVKM. This CDR3 is 13 amino acids long. The ends lost 10 bases at V and 2 bases at J; junction bases unmatched: 8. CDR3 nucleotides: TGTGCCACTCTACAGGGGAACCCCTACGAGCAGTACTTC. This sequence encodes CATLQGNPYEQYF.

The chain uses TRBV4-1 and TRBJ2-3; 11 nucleotides match TRBD2. The CDR3 is 15 amino acids. Germline V gives CDR1 MGHRA, CDR2 YSYEKL. The ends lost 4 bases at V and 6 bases at J; junction bases unmatched: 6. Here the CDR3 DNA reads TGCGCCAGCAGCCCGGGACTAGCGGAGGGGGATACGCAGTATTTT. Translating it yields CASSPGLAEGDTQYF.

The rearrangement links TRBV2 to TRBJ2-7, with 12 bases fitting TRBD2. In germline, CDR1 is SNHLY, CDR2 FYNNEI. V lost 6 bases, J lost 4 bases, and 4 bases stayed unmatched. This CDR3 is built from 14 residues. CDR3 loop: CASSETSGGYEQYF. In DNA form, the CDR3 reads TGTGCCAGCAGCGAGACTAGCGGGGGTTACGAGCAGTACTTC.

The V call is TRBV7-2, the J call TRBJ2-3, with TRBD1 matching over 11 bases. Losses at the gene ends were 1 base for V and 5 bases for J; bases not matched to a gene: 2. The CDR3 extends over 15 amino acids. CDR1 is SGHTA, CDR2 FQGNSA, per germline. The CDR3 sequence: CASSLVGQGVDTQYF. In DNA form, the CDR3 reads TGTGCCAGCAGCTTAGTGGGACAGGGGGTAGATACGCAGTATTTT. Filled out from reference TRBV7-2 and TRBJ2-3, the complete variable domain reads GAGVSQSPSNKVTEKGKDVELRCDPISGHTALYWYRQSLGQGLEFLIYFQGNSAPDKSGLPSDRFSAERTGGSVSTLTIQRTQQEDSAVYLCASSLVGQGVDTQYFGPGTRLTVL.

In DNA form, the CDR3 reads TGTGCCAGCAGTTCTAGCGGGAGCTGGCAAGAGACCCAGTACTTC. Amino acids: CASSSSGSWQETQYF. The rearrangement joins TRBV28 to TRBJ2-4, with 10 bases matching TRBD2. The better agreement between TRBJ2-5 and the DNA end casts doubt on the J call. Germline V gives CDR1 MDHEN, CDR2 SYDVKM. This CDR3 is 15 amino acids long.

The chain uses TRBV28 and TRBJ1-6; D unclear. The V and J ends lost 1 base and 8 bases respectively, with 12 bases between them. Germline CDR1 is MDHEN and CDR2 is SYDVKM. This CDR3 region has 15 residues. In DNA form, the CDR3 reads TGTGCCAGCAGTTTATCACAACGGATTGATTCACCCCTCCACTTT. Amino acid sequence: CASSLSQRIDSPLHF.

V and J are TRBV12-3 or TRBV12-4 and TRBJ2-1; no definite D call. This CDR3 spans 15 amino acids. Trimming stripped 5 bases from V and 9 bases from J, with 20 bases between. The CDR3 protein is CASSPRAATSREQFF. The CDR3 region has the DNA TGTGCCAGCAGTCCCCGGGCCGCAACCTCCCGTGAGCAGTTCTTC.

The table lists this clonotype with a few counts. The chain uses TRBV10-3 and TRBJ2-5, with 9 bases lining up with TRBD2. V was clipped by 2 bases and J by 2 bases; unmatched bases: 3. The CDR3 is 15 residues long. CDR1 ENHRY and CDR2 SYGVKD come from the germline V gene. Here the CDR3 DNA reads TGTGCCATCAGTGAGCGACTAGCGGCACAAGAGACCCAGTACTTC. It specifies CAISERLAAQETQYF.

The CDR3 DNA sequence: TGTGCCAGCAGCAAACTAGAGAGCTCCTACAATGAGCAGTTCTTC. This encodes CASSKLESSYNEQFF. This rearrangement joins TRBV7-8 to TRBJ2-1, with D possibly being TRBD2 (5 bases). Germline-derived CDR1 and CDR2 are SGHVS and FQNEAQ. This CDR3 region has 15 residues. V lost 5 bases and J 0 bases, leaving 11 bases between the germline ends.

This chain connects TRBV4-2 to TRBJ2-7; possibly TRBD2 for D (6 bases). The germline V gene has CDR1 LGHNA and CDR2 YNFKEQ. This CDR3 is built from 16 residues. Trimming shortened V by 0 bases and J by 2 bases, and 14 bases separated the two germline ends. The CDR3 spells CASSQEERVLAYEQYF. CDR3 nucleotides: TGTGCCAGCAGCCAAGAGGAGCGGGTCCTTGCCTACGAGCAGTACTTC.

V gene TRBV4-2 combines with J gene TRBJ1-1; D might be TRBD1 (6 bases). Germline assignment: CDR1 LGHNA and CDR2 YNFKEQ. This CDR3 region has 15 residues. The ends were cut back, 1 base at V and 1 base at J, with 10 bases in the middle. This CDR3 reads CASSQAGGRNTEAFF. Here the CDR3 DNA reads TGTGCCAGCAGCCAAGCTGGGGGCCGGAACACTGAAGCTTTCTTT.

The V and J genes are TRBV6-1 and TRBJ2-2, with 7 positions matching TRBD1. Trimming removed 2 bases from V and 7 bases from J; junction bases left unmatched: 16. This CDR3 region has 18 residues. CDR1 and CDR2 (germline): MNHNS, SASEGT. The CDR3 protein is CASSELFGDRGRFGELFF. The DNA of the CDR3 is TGTGCCAGCAGTGAACTGTTTGGGGACAGAGGTCGATTCGGGGAGCTGTTTTTT.

V usage is TRBV10-3 and J usage is TRBJ1-6, with D tentatively TRBD1 (5 bases). The germline gives CDR1 ENHRY, CDR2 SYGVKD. The CDR3 has 14 amino acids. V lost 10 bases and J 0 bases, leaving 10 bases between the germline ends. CDR3 sequence reads: CATRESSYNSPLHF. The CDR3 coding sequence is TGTGCCACCAGGGAAAGCTCCTATAATTCACCCCTCCACTTT.